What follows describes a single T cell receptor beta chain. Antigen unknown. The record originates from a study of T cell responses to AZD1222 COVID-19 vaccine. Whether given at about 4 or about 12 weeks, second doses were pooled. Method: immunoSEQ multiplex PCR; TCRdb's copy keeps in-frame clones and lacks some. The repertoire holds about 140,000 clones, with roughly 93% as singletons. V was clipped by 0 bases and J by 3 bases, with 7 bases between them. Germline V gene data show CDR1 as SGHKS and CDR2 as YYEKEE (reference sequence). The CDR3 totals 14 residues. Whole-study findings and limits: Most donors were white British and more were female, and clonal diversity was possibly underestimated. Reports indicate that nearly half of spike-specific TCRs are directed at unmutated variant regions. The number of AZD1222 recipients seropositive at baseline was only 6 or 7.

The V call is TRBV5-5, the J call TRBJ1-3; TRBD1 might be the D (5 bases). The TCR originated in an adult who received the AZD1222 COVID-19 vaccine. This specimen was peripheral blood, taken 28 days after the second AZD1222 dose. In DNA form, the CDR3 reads TGTGCCAGCAGCTTGGCCAGGGTTGGAAACACCATATATTTT. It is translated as CASSLARVGNTIYF.